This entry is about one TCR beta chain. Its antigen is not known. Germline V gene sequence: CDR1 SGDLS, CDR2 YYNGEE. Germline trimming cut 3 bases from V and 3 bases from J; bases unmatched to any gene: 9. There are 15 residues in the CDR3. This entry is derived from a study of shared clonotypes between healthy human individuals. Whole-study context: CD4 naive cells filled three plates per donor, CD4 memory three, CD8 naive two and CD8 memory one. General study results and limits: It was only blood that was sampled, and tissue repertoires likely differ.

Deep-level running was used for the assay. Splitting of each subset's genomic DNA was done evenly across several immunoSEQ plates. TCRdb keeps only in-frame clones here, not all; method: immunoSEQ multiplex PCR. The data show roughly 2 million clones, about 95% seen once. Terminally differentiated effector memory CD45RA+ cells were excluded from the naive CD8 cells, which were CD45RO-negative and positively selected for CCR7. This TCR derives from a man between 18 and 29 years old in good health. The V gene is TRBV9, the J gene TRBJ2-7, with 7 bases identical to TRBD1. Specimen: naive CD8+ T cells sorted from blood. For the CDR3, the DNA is TGTGCCAGCAGCGGCCCCGGGACAGCAGACTACGAGCAGTACTTC. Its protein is CASSGPGTADYEQYF.